This TCR beta chain comes out of a study of blood T cell repertoires in COVID-19. Study in general: The United States, Italy and Spain provided the acute and convalescent COVID-19 samples.

Germline V gives CDR1 MNHEY, CDR2 SMNVEV (reference sequence). V was shortened by 7 bases and J by 0 bases, with 23 bases between the two germline ends. This CDR3 contains 18 residues. Original handling: Amplification with reference gene primers provided the estimates of nucleated cell counts. Sequencing used immunoSEQ multiplex PCR; TCRdb keeps in-frame clones, though not all of them. V and J calls and clone size are as listed in that table; D and trimming were resolved from the DNA. The table includes some 280,000 clones, roughly 88% detected once. This TCR was recovered from a woman aged 30 to 39 with active or convalescent COVID-19. The material sequenced was peripheral blood. The J gene is TRBJ2-3, the V gene TRBV27; D is perhaps TRBD2 (5 bases). The CDR3, as DNA: TGTGCCAGCACCTCCCTAGCAGGCCAACCCTATAGCACAGATACGCAGTATTTT. As protein: CASTSLAGQPYSTDTQYF.